Below, 25 T cell receptor beta chains from the same sample are listed, as sequenced in a study of T cells in Graves' hyperthyroidism and ophthalmopathy (dated by TCRdb to between 2018 and 2021). The library was obtained by multiplex PCR. Sequenced using an Illumina HiSeq 2000. Amplification of TCR beta CDR3 regions was carried out from RNA transcripts. The first round of RT-PCR for the TCR CDR3 was performed with the HTBI primer set and the Qiagen OneStep RT-PCR kit. TCRdb reprocessing: public reads trimmed at Q25 with fastp, clones called with MiXCR, in-frame beta chains kept. Under each unique CDR3 protein, matching rows form one entry showing the most common genes and DNA. The sample table lists approximately 410,000 distinct CDR3 sequences, 14% to 15% of them with a count of one. The ten largest make up roughly 13% of the sample. Input material: blood. The origin of the receptors is a man younger than 35 with Graves' ophthalmopathy.

This clonotype was seen ten or more times. This chain links TRBV11-2 with TRBJ2-7; 8 positions agree with TRBD2. Per germline, CDR1 SGHAT and CDR2 FQNNGV. This CDR3 contains 14 residues. V gave up 3 bases and J gave up 4 bases; unmatched junction bases: 5. CDR3 bases: TGTGCCAGCAGCTTTGGAGCGGGAGTATACGAGCAGTACTTC. This codes for CASSFGAGVYEQYF.

In its sample, this clonotype was seen once. The V and J genes are TRBV6-4 and TRBJ2-1, with 9 bases aligning to TRBD2. The CDR3 is 15 residues long. Germline CDR1 MRHNA, CDR2 SNTAGT. V was pared by 3 bases and J by 10 bases, with 10 bases of the junction left unmatched. CDR3 residues: CASSESGGGAGEQFF. The CDR3 bases are TGTGCCAGCAGTGAATCTGGCGGGGGGGCCGGGGAGCAGTTCTTC.

Only one count was recorded for this clonotype. The CDR3 DNA follows: TGTGCCAGCAGCTGGCCGAATCGGGGAACTAATGAAAAACTGTTTTTT. Its translation is CASSWPNRGTNEKLFF. V usage is TRBV7-9 and J usage is TRBJ1-4; D gene uncertain. V lost 4 bases and J lost 1, with 13 bases in between. The germline CDR1 and CDR2 sequences are SEHNR and FQNEAQ (reference sequence). The CDR3 sequence is 16 residues long.

This sequence joins TRBV27 and TRBJ1-6; possibly TRBD1 for D (6 bases). There are 16 residues in the CDR3. Germline V CDR1 and CDR2: MNHEY, SMNVEV (reference sequence). The V gene lost 1 base and the J gene lost 6 bases, with 13 bases spanning the gap. CDR3 amino acids: CASSLLGGAINSPLHF. The CDR3 DNA follows: TGTGCCAGCAGTTTATTGGGGGGGGCGATTAATTCACCCCTCCACTTT.

The chain combines TRBV18 with TRBJ1-3, with D possibly TRBD1 on 6 matching bases. V lost 5 bases to trimming and J lost 0 bases, with 11 bases between them. CDR3 length: 15 amino acids. Germline V gene data show CDR1 as KGHSH and CDR2 as LQKENI. Here the CDR3 DNA reads TGTGCCAGCTCAGATACAGGGAGCTCTGGAAACACCATATATTTT. It specifies CASSDTGSSGNTIYF.

The J gene is TRBJ1-4, the V gene TRBV4-1, with D unclear. With 0 bases removed from V and 5 bases from J, the gap between germline ends came to 16 bases. This CDR3 is built from 17 residues. Germline V lookup: CDR1 MGHRA, CDR2 YSYEKL. CDR3 amino acids: CASSQDPPGIKNEKLFF. The CDR3 nucleotides are TGCGCCAGCAGCCAAGATCCACCCGGGATAAAGAATGAAAAACTGTTTTTT.

The J gene is TRBJ1-3, the V gene TRBV7-8, with TRBD1 as a possible D gene (6 bases). CDR1 SGHVS and CDR2 FQNEAQ come from the germline V gene. Trimming left V 1 base short and J 0 bases short, with 10 bases between. This CDR3 is built from 16 residues. The CDR3 reads CASSLVAGASGNTIYF. CDR3 nucleotides: TGTGCCAGCAGCTTAGTGGCAGGGGCCTCTGGAAACACCATATATTTT.

The sample holds a few counts of this clonotype. This chain joins TRBV9 and TRBJ1-4, with 7 positions matching TRBD1. CDR3 size: 16 residues. V shed 4 bases and J 2 bases; nucleotides not matched to a gene: 8. Germline V lookup: CDR1 SGDLS, CDR2 YYNGEE. The CDR3 spells CASSPSRQGTNEKLFF. The CDR3 DNA reads TGTGCCAGCAGCCCCAGCCGACAGGGCACTAATGAAAAACTGTTTTTT.

This clonotype was counted many times. The gene calls are TRBV6-1 and TRBJ2-4; possible D gene TRBD1, 5 bases. The CDR3 extends over 15 amino acids. Germline CDR1 reads MNHNS; CDR2 reads SASEGT. Trimming took 1 base from V and 7 from J, leaving 14 bases between them. The CDR3 DNA reads TGTGCCAGCAGTGAAGGCACAGGCCTGCTGAACATTCAGTACTTC. This encodes CASSEGTGLLNIQYF.

This clonotype has at least ten counts. The chain has TRBV11-2 and TRBJ2-3; 8 nucleotides match TRBD1. This CDR3 comprises 15 residues. CDR1 and CDR2 from the germline V gene are SGHAT and FQNNGV. V lost 4 bases, J lost 5 bases, and 8 bases stayed unmatched. CDR3 in DNA: TGTGCCAGCAGCTCCTGGACAGGGCGAGGAGATACGCAGTATTTT. As protein: CASSSWTGRGDTQYF.

This clonotype occurred many times. The gene calls are TRBV12-5 and TRBJ2-3; perhaps TRBD2 as D (5 bases). Germline V gene data show CDR1 as LGHNT and CDR2 as FRNRAP. Trimming left V 5 bases short and J 0 bases short, with 15 bases between. The CDR3 extends over 16 amino acids. CDR3 in amino acids: CASGPVAEESTDTQYF. The CDR3 DNA follows: TGTGCTAGTGGTCCCGTGGCGGAGGAAAGCACAGATACGCAGTATTTT.

This clonotype was picked up many times. The J gene is TRBJ1-1, the V gene TRBV7-9; no firm D call. CDR3 length: 13 amino acids. The V end lost 0 bases, the J end lost 3 bases, and 5 bases lay between the germline ends. CDR1 is SEHNR and CDR2 is FQNEAQ in the germline V gene (reference sequence). The CDR3 is CASSLALDTEAFF. The CDR3 bases are TGTGCCAGCAGCTTAGCGTTGGACACTGAAGCTTTCTTT.

This clonotype was recorded many times. The V and J genes are TRBV27 and TRBJ2-5; D may be TRBD1 (6 bases). V lost 2 bases to trimming and J lost 1 base, with 8 bases between them. CDR1 is MNHEY, CDR2 SMNVEV, per germline (reference sequence). This CDR3 has 14 residues. Here the CDR3 reads CASSLPDSQETQYF. Here the CDR3 DNA reads TGTGCCAGCAGTTTACCGGACAGCCAAGAGACCCAGTACTTC.

This clonotype was seen more than once but under ten times. This sequence joins TRBV10-3 and TRBJ2-2; TRBD1 matches at 8 bases. Looked up from germline, CDR1 is ENHRY and CDR2 is SYGVKD. With V trimmed by 5 bases and J by 7 bases, 3 bases remained unmatched. The CDR3 loop spans 13 amino acids. Written as DNA, the CDR3 is TGTGCCATCAGTTACGGGACAGGCGGGGAGCTGTTTTTT. It is translated as CAISYGTGGELFF.

V is TRBV10-3 and J is TRBJ2-7; D possibly corresponds to TRBD2 (6 bases). Germline-derived CDR1 and CDR2 are ENHRY and SYGVKD. Trimming took off 2 bases at V and 3 bases at J, with 14 bases between the two ends. This CDR3 region has 15 residues. CDR3: CAISEVGGPFYEQYF. The CDR3 nucleotides are TGTGCCATCAGTGAGGTCGGGGGTCCATTCTACGAGCAGTACTTC.

This clonotype was observed many times. The V and J genes are TRBV6-1 and TRBJ1-5; D not certain. V was clipped by 6 bases and J by 0 bases, with 12 bases between them. The length of the CDR3 is 15 residues. Germline lookup yields CDR1 MNHNS and CDR2 SASEGT. The CDR3 protein is CASSFPGHSNQPQHF. The CDR3 nucleotides read TGTGCCAGCAGCTTCCCAGGCCATAGCAATCAGCCCCAGCATTTT.

The V call is TRBV19, the J call TRBJ2-6, with D hard to call. Per germline, CDR1 LNHDA and CDR2 SQIVND (reference sequence). The V gene lost 7 bases and the J gene lost 1 base, with 8 bases spanning the gap. The CDR3 covers 14 residues. CDR3 in amino acids: CASTWASGANVLTF. Written as DNA, the CDR3 is TGTGCCAGTACTTGGGCTTCTGGGGCCAACGTCCTGACTTTC.

This clonotype has ten or more counts. The chain combines TRBV7-2 with TRBJ1-2, with unresolved D. The V end lost 8 bases, the J end lost 0 bases, and 7 bases lay between the germline ends. Germline V gene data show CDR1 as SGHTA and CDR2 as FQGNSA. CDR3 length: 12 amino acids. CDR3 sequence (DNA): TGTGCCAGCGGGTTGGCTAACTATGGCTACACCTTC. Encoded protein: CASGLANYGYTF.

This clonotype was seen repeatedly, ten times or more. The rearrangement joins TRBV12-3 or TRBV12-4 to TRBJ1-5; D call uncertain. This CDR3 is built from 13 residues. V lost 3 bases and J 1 base, leaving 4 bases between the germline ends. CDR3 region: CASSFYSNQPQHF. CDR3 coding DNA: TGTGCCAGCAGTTTTTACAGCAATCAGCCCCAGCATTTT.

At least ten counts were recorded for this clonotype. The V call is TRBV3-1, the J call TRBJ2-3, with no clear D. Germline V CDR1 and CDR2: LGHDT, YNNKEL (reference sequence). The CDR3 runs to 16 residues. V lost 1 base to trimming and J lost 1 base, with 12 bases between them. The chain's CDR3 is CASSQGSLVGTDTQYF. The CDR3 DNA follows: TGTGCCAGCAGCCAAGGCTCCCTGGTGGGCACAGATACGCAGTATTTT.

V and J are TRBV7-9 and TRBJ2-7; D is unclear. Trimming removed 4 bases at V and 3 bases at J, with 16 bases between. This CDR3 comprises 15 residues. The germline V gene encodes CDR1 SEHNR and CDR2 FQNEAQ (reference sequence). This CDR3 is CASSSEGWDFYEQYF. The DNA of the CDR3 is TGTGCCAGCAGCTCCGAAGGGTGGGATTTCTACGAGCAGTACTTC.

This clonotype was picked up many times. This sequence joins TRBV18 and TRBJ1-1; tentatively, D is TRBD1 (5 bases). CDR3 length equals 16 residues. Germline loops: CDR1 KGHSH, CDR2 LQKENI. The ends were cut back, 10 bases at V and 3 bases at J, with 24 bases in the middle. The CDR3 nucleotides read TGTGCCACCCAACCCGGGACCGTCGGAGGGGACACTGAAGCTTTCTTT. Its translation: CATQPGTVGGDTEAFF.

At least ten counts were recorded for this clonotype. This rearrangement joins TRBV3-1 to TRBJ2-1; possibly TRBD2 for D (7 bases). Trimming left V 1 base short and J 9 bases short, with 10 bases between. CDR1 LGHDT and CDR2 YNNKEL come from the germline V gene (reference sequence). This CDR3 contains 13 residues. In DNA form, the CDR3 reads TGTGCCAGCAGCCAAGCCGGGGGGCTTGAGCAGTTCTTC. Encoded protein: CASSQAGGLEQFF.

This clonotype was detected ten times or more. The gene calls are TRBV20-1 and TRBJ2-3, with 7 nucleotides matching TRBD1. The CDR3 spans 15 residues. CDR1 DFQATT and CDR2 SNEGSKA come from the germline V gene (reference sequence). The V segment lost 3 bases and the J segment 2 bases; nucleotides outside the gene matches: 8. CDR3 in amino acids: CSARVQGVDTDTQYF. The CDR3 nucleotides read TGCAGTGCTAGGGTTCAGGGGGTGGACACAGATACGCAGTATTTT.

V gene TRBV19 combines with J gene TRBJ2-3; no clear D. CDR1 and CDR2 from the germline V gene are LNHDA and SQIVND (reference sequence). Trimming cost V 5 bases and J 7 bases, with 10 bases left between them. The CDR3 extends over 12 amino acids. Here the CDR3 reads CASSHIRNTQYF. CDR3 DNA sequence: TGTGCCAGTAGTCATATCCGGAATACGCAGTATTTT.